The 27 T cell receptor beta chains listed next were all sequenced from one sample in a study of CD8+ T cells in alopecia areata. Sequencing relied on a cDNA template that was reverse transcribed from extracted RNA. This table comes from immunoSEQ multiplex PCR, and its TCRdb copy is limited to in-frame clones, with some not included. The profile covers roughly 250,000 clones, with 65% to 70% appearing a single time and 1% to 1.5% taken by the ten largest. The specimen was CD4+ T cells sorted from blood, collected at week 0. The receptors here all came from a human donor with alopecia areata.

The chain carries TRBV30 and TRBJ1-1; 9 bases are a match to TRBD1. Germline V gives CDR1 GTSNPN, CDR2 SVGIG (reference sequence). The CDR3 has 12 residues. After removal of 5 bases from V and 11 bases from J, the junction contained 9 bases not matched to a gene. CDR3 sequence (DNA): TGTGCCTGGGGGGGGACAGGGATCGACGCTTTCTTT. It yields the protein CAWGGTGIDAFF.

The sample holds a few counts of this clone. J is TRBJ2-7 and V is TRBV30; TRBD1 might be the D (6 bases). The CDR3 runs 11 residues. Germline lookup yields CDR1 GTSNPN and CDR2 SVGIG (reference sequence). Trimming took 4 bases from V and 3 from J, leaving 7 bases between them. The CDR3 DNA reads as TGTGCCTGGACAGGGGACTACGAGCAGTACTTC. This sequence encodes CAWTGDYEQYF.

The V gene is TRBV23-1, the J gene TRBJ1-6; D perhaps matches TRBD1 (6 bases). TRBV23-1 is sorted into the ORF group, with uncertain function. This CDR3 has 19 residues. V was cut by 2 bases and J by 9 bases, with 26 bases left in between. CDR3 sequence: CASSQIGREGGCLASPLHF. The CDR3 region has the DNA TGCGCCAGCAGTCAAATCGGGAGAGAAGGGGGATGTCTTGCTTCACCCCTCCACTTT.

J is TRBJ2-7 and V is TRBV18; D call uncertain. The CDR3 length is 13 residues. Trimming shortened V by 6 bases and J by 3 bases, and 12 bases separated the two germline ends. The germline V gene encodes CDR1 KGHSH and CDR2 LQKENI. This chain's CDR3 is CASSQALLYEQYF. CDR3 nucleotide sequence: TGTGCCAGCTCCCAAGCACTTCTCTACGAGCAGTACTTC. The variable domain in full, with the rest retrieved from reference TRBV18 and TRBJ2-7, is NAGVMQNPRHLVRRRGQEARLRCSPMKGHSHVYWYRQLPEEGLKFMVYLQKENIIDESGMPKERFSAEFPKEGPSILRIQQVVRGDSAAYFCASSQALLYEQYFGPGTRLTVT.

This chain uses TRBV30 with TRBJ1-5, with D possibly TRBD1 on 5 matching bases. The germline V gene encodes CDR1 GTSNPN and CDR2 SVGIG (reference sequence). V was clipped by 2 bases and J by 6 bases, with 11 bases between them. The CDR3 has 13 residues. The CDR3 region has the DNA TGTGCCTGGAGTTCTACCCAGGGTCAGCCCCAGCATTTT. Translating gives CAWSSTQGQPQHF.

This clone was detected only a few times. This CDR3 reads CASSFTFSGEQYF. CDR3 DNA sequence: TGTGCCAGCAGTTTTACCTTTTCGGGCGAGCAGTACTTC. The chain carries TRBV27 and TRBJ2-7; D not certain. Trimming stripped 3 bases from V and 6 bases from J, with 12 bases between. Germline assignment: CDR1 MNHEY and CDR2 SMNVEV (reference sequence). There are 13 residues in the CDR3.

The chain recombines TRBV9 with TRBJ2-2; perhaps D is TRBD1 or TRBD2 (5 bases each). The CDR3 is 13 residues long. Germline CDR1 SGDLS, CDR2 YYNGEE. V was shortened by 7 bases and J by 6 bases, with 13 bases between the two germline ends. The CDR3 reads CASSLEGPGELFF. For the CDR3, the DNA is TGTGCCAGCTCGCTTGAGGGGCCCGGGGAGCTGTTTTTT. The variable domain in full, completed from reference TRBV9 and TRBJ2-2, reads DSGVTQTPKHLITATGQRVTLRCSPRSGDLSVYWYQQSLDQGLQFLIQYYNGEERAKGNILERFSAQQFPDLHSELNLSSLELGDSALYFCASSLEGPGELFFGEGSRLTVL.

This sequence joins TRBV14 and TRBJ2-5, with unresolved D. CDR1 is SGHDN and CDR2 is FVKESK in the germline V gene. The CDR3 runs 15 residues. Trimming left V 0 bases short and J 1 base short, with 9 bases between. CDR3 nucleotides: TGTGCCAGCAGCCAAGATCGGTACCGCCAAGAGACCCAGTACTTC. Its translation: CASSQDRYRQETQYF.

The CDR3 reads CASSYSTAYGYTF. CDR3 nucleotide sequence: TGTGCCAGCAGTTACTCGACGGCATATGGCTACACCTTC. The chain uses TRBV6-5 and TRBJ1-2; no definite D call. The CDR3 runs 13 residues. Germline values: CDR1 MNHEY, CDR2 SVGAGI. V gave up 0 bases and J gave up 5 bases, with 7 bases separating them.

The chain has TRBV6-6 and TRBJ2-5; D is unresolved. Trimming cost V 4 bases and J 1 base, with 13 bases left between them. Germline V gives CDR1 MNHNY, CDR2 SVGAGI (reference sequence). The CDR3 sequence is 15 residues long. CDR3 residues: CASSSQINTQETQYF. Written as DNA, the CDR3 is TGTGCCAGCAGTTCCCAAATTAATACCCAAGAGACCCAGTACTTC.

A few counts support this clone. The DNA for the CDR3 is TGCAGCGCTCCGGGAACACTCAGGGGTTACAATGAGCAGTTCTTC. It translates to CSAPGTLRGYNEQFF. The rearrangement uses TRBV29-1 and TRBJ2-1, with D possibly matching TRBD1 (6 bases). Germline V gene sequence: CDR1 SQVTM, CDR2 ANQGSEA. This CDR3 is built from 15 residues. Trimming removed 7 bases at V and 4 bases at J, with 20 bases between.

The CDR3 sequence: CASSVEGDEQFF. In DNA, the CDR3 is TGTGCCAGCAGCGTAGAGGGAGATGAGCAGTTCTTC. The chain joins TRBV9 to TRBJ2-1, with a tentative D call TRBD2 (5 bases). The CDR3 runs 12 residues. V lost 0 bases and J lost 8, with 6 bases in between. Germline-derived CDR1 and CDR2 are SGDLS and YYNGEE. Full variable domain (remainder filled in from reference TRBV9 and TRBJ2-1): DSGVTQTPKHLITATGQRVTLRCSPRSGDLSVYWYQQSLDQGLQFLIQYYNGEERAKGNILERFSAQQFPDLHSELNLSSLELGDSALYFCASSVEGDEQFFGPGTRLTVL.

The V and J genes are TRBV2 and TRBJ2-5; 10 bases agree with TRBD1. V was pared by 2 bases and J by 4 bases, with 4 bases of the junction left unmatched. Germline loops: CDR1 SNHLY, CDR2 FYNNEI. This CDR3 spans 15 amino acids. The CDR3 here is CASSEMTGGAETQYF. The DNA for the CDR3 is TGTGCCAGCAGTGAAATGACAGGGGGCGCAGAGACCCAGTACTTC.

This clone appeared once. CDR3 region: CASSLEGAGQPQHF. CDR3 DNA sequence: TGCGCCAGCAGCTTGGAGGGGGCCGGTCAGCCCCAGCATTTT. The rearrangement joins TRBV5-1 to TRBJ1-5; 7 positions agree with TRBD1. Germline-derived CDR1 and CDR2 are SGHRS and YFSETQ. After removal of 0 bases from V and 6 bases from J, the junction contained 3 bases not matched to a gene. The CDR3 is made up of 14 amino acids.

The gene calls are TRBV19 and TRBJ2-4; TRBD1 might be the D (6 bases). The CDR3 has 14 amino acids. Germline CDR1 and CDR2: LNHDA and SQIVND (reference sequence). The V end was cut by 2 bases, the J end by 8 bases, with 13 bases between. CDR3 residues: CASSISSGEYIQYF. The CDR3 DNA sequence: TGTGCCAGTAGTATAAGTTCAGGGGAATACATTCAGTACTTC.

The rearrangement links TRBV4-3 to TRBJ2-7; no clear D gene. Trimming took 0 bases from V and 3 from J, leaving 6 bases between them. CDR1 and CDR2 (germline): LGHNA, YSLEER. The CDR3 sequence is 13 residues long. The CDR3 bases are TGCGCCAGCAGCCAAGATGCAGGCTACGAGCAGTACTTC. Protein product: CASSQDAGYEQYF.

The rearrangement links TRBV29-1 to TRBJ2-2, with 9 nucleotides matching TRBD1. Germline CDR1 and CDR2: SQVTM and ANQGSEA. The CDR3 sequence is 13 residues long. The CDR3 bases are TGCAGTTTTGGGGACAGGGCTACCGGGGAGCTGTTTTTT. As protein: CSFGDRATGELFF.

The chain has TRBV9 and TRBJ2-5, with D maybe TRBD2 (6 bases). The CDR3 covers 15 residues. Trimming stripped 0 bases from V and 5 bases from J, with 14 bases between. From germline, CDR1 is SGDLS and CDR2 YYNGEE. The chain's CDR3 is CASSVGGTTKETQYF. As DNA, the CDR3 is TGTGCCAGCAGCGTAGGCGGGACGACCAAGGAGACCCAGTACTTC. The full variable domain, its missing parts supplied by reference TRBV9 and TRBJ2-5, is DSGVTQTPKHLITATGQRVTLRCSPRSGDLSVYWYQQSLDQGLQFLIQYYNGEERAKGNILERFSAQQFPDLHSELNLSSLELGDSALYFCASSVGGTTKETQYFGPGTRLLVL.

This CDR3 reads CASSPIAIAQETQYF. The CDR3 region has the DNA TGCGCCAGCAGCCCAATAGCCATAGCACAAGAGACCCAGTACTTC. The chain links TRBV4-1 to TRBJ2-5; D gene ambiguous. Trimming cost V 4 bases and J 2 bases, with 14 bases left between them. Per the germline V gene, CDR1 is MGHRA and CDR2 is YSYEKL. The CDR3 runs 15 residues.

This rearrangement joins TRBV20-1 to TRBJ2-1; D perhaps matches TRBD2 (6 bases). Germline assignment: CDR1 DFQATT and CDR2 SNEGSKA (reference sequence). The CDR3 totals 11 residues. V was trimmed by 6 bases and J by 8 bases, leaving 11 bases between them. CDR3 sequence (DNA): TGCAGTGCAAATGGGGGGTATGAGCAGTTCTTC. The encoded protein is CSANGGYEQFF.

The J gene is TRBJ1-2, the V gene TRBV29-1; D is perhaps TRBD1 (6 bases). CDR3 length: 16 residues. V shed 5 bases and J shed 4 bases, with 23 bases lying between them. CDR1 and CDR2 (germline): SQVTM, ANQGSEA. CDR3 region: CSVPHPGQRTSYGYTF. Written as DNA, the CDR3 is TGCAGCGTTCCCCACCCCGGACAGCGAACAAGCTATGGCTACACCTTC. Based on the CDR3 plus reference TRBV29-1 and TRBJ1-2, the full variable domain is SAVISQKPSRDICQRGTSLTIQCQVDSQVTMMFWYRQQPGQSLTLIATANQGSEATYESGFVIDKFPISRPNLTFSTLTVSNMSPEDSSIYLCSVPHPGQRTSYGYTFGSGTRLTVV.

This clone showed up just a few times. V gene TRBV7-9 combines with J gene TRBJ1-2, with 7 bases that match TRBD1. CDR1 and CDR2 (germline): SEHNR, FQNEAQ (reference sequence). V trimming: 4 bases; J trimming: 7 bases; junction bases outside the gene matches: 15. The CDR3 contains 16 residues. The CDR3 here is CASSSDVGRGRGGYTF. In DNA, the CDR3 is TGTGCCAGCAGCTCCGACGTGGGGAGGGGGCGCGGTGGCTACACCTTC.

The V call is TRBV10-3, the J call TRBJ1-2, with D maybe TRBD1 (5 bases). Between the trimmed V and J ends, which lost 7 bases and 2 bases, there was a span of 11 bases. In germline, CDR1 is ENHRY, CDR2 SYGVKD. CDR3 length equals 13 residues. CDR3 bases: TGTGCCATCACAGGGAGGGTAAACTATGGCTACACCTTC. Residues: CAITGRVNYGYTF.

The chain combines TRBV5-1 with TRBJ2-7; 7 nucleotides match TRBD1. The CDR3 length is 12 residues. The V gene end was trimmed by 4 bases and the J gene end by 8 bases; junction bases not matched to a gene: 6. Germline V gives CDR1 SGHRS, CDR2 YFSETQ. The CDR3 here is CASSPDRAKQYF. The CDR3 DNA reads as TGCGCCAGCAGCCCTGACAGGGCTAAGCAGTACTTC.

In its sample, this clone was seen a few times. The chain links TRBV7-2 to TRBJ2-3, with a possible D match to TRBD2 (6 bases). This CDR3 contains 14 residues. The germline V gene has CDR1 SGHTA and CDR2 FQGNSA. V dropped 2 bases and J dropped 6 bases, with 12 bases sitting between them. The DNA for the CDR3 is TGTGCCAGCAGCTTATTTTCGGGGAGGGATACGCAGTATTTT. Its translation: CASSLFSGRDTQYF.

This rearrangement joins TRBV5-1 to TRBJ2-1; D is perhaps TRBD2 (6 bases). The germline gives CDR1 SGHRS, CDR2 YFSETQ. Between the trimmed V and J ends, which lost 1 base and 10 bases, there was a span of 12 bases. CDR3 length: 13 amino acids. The CDR3, as DNA: TGCGCCAGCAGCTTGTCCCCGGGGGAGGAGCAGTTCTTC. It specifies CASSLSPGEEQFF.

This clone was seen more than once but under ten times. This chain joins TRBV5-6 and TRBJ1-5; tentatively, D is TRBD1 (5 bases). V was clipped by 4 bases and J by 5 bases, with 16 bases between them. This CDR3 has 15 amino acids. The germline gives CDR1 SGHDT, CDR2 YYEEEE. As DNA, the CDR3 is TGTGCCAGCAGCCAGCGGTCGGGGGTGGATCAGCCCCAGCATTTT. Translation: CASSQRSGVDQPQHF.